This T cell receptor beta chain is drawn from a study of blood T cell repertoires in COVID-19. Assay used: immunoSEQ multiplex PCR; TCRdb lists only in-frame clones, some missing. The sample yields 300,000 or so clones, roughly 87% seen once. The clonotype originates from a woman aged 25 to 39 who had recovered from COVID-19. What was sequenced was PBMCs or T cells enriched from blood (not recorded which).

The DNA for the CDR3 is TGTGCCAGCAGTGAAATGGAGCGGTCACCTGCAACTAATGAAAAACTGTTTTTT. This encodes CASSEMERSPATNEKLFF. The chain combines TRBV2 with TRBJ1-4; D is ambiguous. The CDR3 is made up of 18 amino acids. The germline CDR1 and CDR2 sequences are SNHLY and FYNNEI. V lost 2 bases and J 0 bases, leaving 16 bases between the germline ends.